This entry lists 17 T cell receptor beta chains sequenced from one sample in a study of shared clonotypes between healthy human individuals. The assay was immunoSEQ multiplex PCR, and TCRdb's table has in-frame clones only and misses some. The table includes roughly 700,000 clones, about 74% detected once. The sequencing input was memory CD4+ T cells sorted from blood. The subset here: CD45RA-negative fraction. All receptors come from a woman under 40 in good health.

The chain couples TRBV5-4 to TRBJ2-3; TRBD2 aligns across 8 bases. Unmatched junction bases numbered 3, after V lost 4 bases and J lost 5 bases. The CDR3 runs 13 residues. Germline assignment: CDR1 SGHNT and CDR2 YYREEE (reference sequence). This CDR3 is CASSQAGVDTQYF. Here the CDR3 DNA reads TGTGCCAGCAGCCAAGCGGGAGTAGATACGCAGTATTTT.

The rearrangement links TRBV4-1 to TRBJ1-2; tentative D call: TRBD1 (5 bases). V gave up 3 bases and J gave up 0 bases, with 14 bases separating them. Germline V lookup: CDR1 MGHRA, CDR2 YSYEKL. There are 16 residues in the CDR3. CDR3 loop: CASSQGRGPPNYGYTF. As DNA, the CDR3 is TGCGCCAGCAGCCAGGGGAGGGGTCCACCTAACTATGGCTACACCTTC.

In DNA form, the CDR3 reads TGTGCCAGCAGTTACCGTGGACAGGGAGGAGGCTACACCTTC. Translation gives CASSYRGQGGGYTF. The V call is TRBV6-5, the J call TRBJ1-2; TRBD1 matches at 8 bases. The CDR3 covers 14 residues. Per the germline V gene, CDR1 is MNHEY and CDR2 is SVGAGI. The junction had 7 bases not matched to a gene; V was cut back by 2 bases and J by 8 bases.

V is TRBV11-3 and J is TRBJ2-7; D not resolved. Germline CDR1 is SGHNT and CDR2 is YENEEA. CDR3 length: 12 amino acids. Trimming took off 4 bases at V and 1 base at J, with 5 bases between the two ends. This chain's CDR3 is CASSYESYEQYF. The CDR3, as DNA: TGTGCCAGCAGCTACGAGTCCTACGAGCAGTACTTC.

The rearrangement joins TRBV28 to TRBJ1-5, with D unclear. This CDR3 is 17 amino acids long. Between the trimmed V and J ends, which lost 5 bases and 1 base, there was a span of 18 bases. The V gene's germline CDR1 is MDHEN and CDR2 SYDVKM. In nucleotides, the CDR3 is TGTGCCAGCAGTAGTTTAGGAAGGACCTGGAGCAATCAGCCCCAGCATTTT. It encodes CASSSLGRTWSNQPQHF.

The rearrangement uses TRBV11-2 and TRBJ2-3, with 10 bases fitting TRBD2. CDR1 is SGHAT and CDR2 is FQNNGV in the germline V gene. The CDR3 spans 15 residues. V gave up 5 bases and J gave up 6 bases; unmatched junction bases: 8. Here the CDR3 DNA reads TGTGCCAGCAGCCGGACTAGCGGTCAACTTGATACGCAGTATTTT. This translates into CASSRTSGQLDTQYF.

The CDR3 spells CASSTLAGGLEQYF. The CDR3, as DNA: TGTGCCAGCAGTACTTTAGCGGGAGGGCTCGAGCAGTACTTC. The chain carries TRBV28 and TRBJ2-7; 11 nucleotides line up with TRBD2. The CDR3 is 14 amino acids. The trim removed 5 bases at V and 6 bases at J, leaving 6 bases unmatched. The germline gives CDR1 MDHEN, CDR2 SYDVKM.

The chain uses TRBV2 and TRBJ1-1; a possible D gene is TRBD1 (5 bases). This CDR3 has 13 residues. The germline gives CDR1 SNHLY, CDR2 FYNNEI. V gave up 4 bases and J gave up 4 bases, with 10 bases separating them. The CDR3 DNA reads TGTGCCAGCAGTGTCCTGGGGGGCACTGAAGCTTTCTTT. Translation gives CASSVLGGTEAFF. Full variable domain (missing parts from reference TRBV2 and TRBJ1-1): EPEVTQTPSHQVTQMGQEVILRCVPISNHLYFYWYRQILGQKVEFLVSFYNNEISEKSEIFDDQFSVERPDGSNFTLKIRSTKLEDSAMYFCASSVLGGTEAFFGQGTRLTVV.

This CDR3 is CASSFTERREKLFF. CDR3 nucleotides: TGTGCCAGCAGTTTTACGGAGCGCAGGGAAAAACTGTTTTTT. The chain recombines TRBV27 with TRBJ1-4; no definite D call. The CDR3 runs to 14 residues. Germline CDR1 is MNHEY and CDR2 is SMNVEV (reference sequence). The V end lost 3 bases, the J end lost 8 bases, and 13 bases lay between the germline ends.

The V gene is TRBV11-2, the J gene TRBJ2-3; D remains unclear. V was cut by 5 bases and J by 0 bases, with 12 bases left in between. Germline V gene lookup returns CDR1 SGHAT and CDR2 FQNNGV. There are 15 residues in the CDR3. CDR3 residues: CASSLHGSSTDTQYF. The CDR3 DNA reads as TGTGCCAGCAGCCTCCACGGCTCGAGCACAGATACGCAGTATTTT. Using reference TRBV11-2 and TRBJ2-3 for the parts outside the CDR3, the full variable domain is EAGVAQSPRYKIIEKRQSVAFWCNPISGHATLYWYQQILGQGPKLLIQFQNNGVVDDSQLPKDRFSAERLKGVDSTLKIQPAKLEDSAVYLCASSLHGSSTDTQYFGPGTRLTVL.

This clone has just a few counts. Other nucleotide sequences in the sample specify the same CDR3. The rearrangement uses TRBV28 and TRBJ2-7; D uncertain. V was clipped by 5 bases and J by 3 bases, with 5 bases between them. The germline CDR1 and CDR2 sequences are MDHEN and SYDVKM. The CDR3 totals 11 residues. CDR3: CASSTFYEQYF. In DNA form, the CDR3 reads TGTGCCAGCAGTACTTTCTACGAGCAGTACTTC.

V gene TRBV2 combines with J gene TRBJ1-4, with D possibly being TRBD1 (5 bases). Per the germline V gene, CDR1 is SNHLY and CDR2 is FYNNEI. The V end lost 8 bases, the J end lost 3 bases, and 19 bases lay between the germline ends. The CDR3 is 16 residues long. The CDR3 DNA follows: TGTGCCAGCGTCCGAGACAGCCTTCTGGCTAATGAAAAACTGTTTTTT. Amino acids: CASVRDSLLANEKLFF.

This clone was picked up one time. The J gene is TRBJ2-7, the V gene TRBV29-1, with a weak D call TRBD2 (5 bases). V was cut by 4 bases and J by 1 base, with 11 bases left in between. The CDR3 consists of 13 residues. Germline loops: CDR1 SQVTM, CDR2 ANQGSEA. This CDR3 is CSVVRRGSYEQYF. The CDR3 bases are TGCAGCGTTGTCAGGCGCGGGTCCTACGAGCAGTACTTC.

This chain joins TRBV6-1 and TRBJ2-1; D is unclear. With 4 bases removed from V and 0 bases from J, the gap between germline ends came to 4 bases. The length of the CDR3 is 13 residues. Germline V gene data show CDR1 as MNHNS and CDR2 as SASEGT. The chain's CDR3 is CASSASSYNEQFF. The DNA of the CDR3 is TGTGCCAGCAGTGCCAGCTCCTACAATGAGCAGTTCTTC.

The chain links TRBV6-4 to TRBJ2-1, with a tentative D call TRBD1 (5 bases). V lost 6 bases, J lost 15 bases, and 27 bases lay in between. The CDR3 covers 15 residues. CDR1 is MRHNA and CDR2 is SNTAGT in the germline V gene. CDR3 amino acids: CASSPTYESGSQGFF. CDR3 sequence (DNA): TGTGCCAGCAGCCCGACGTACGAGTCGGGCAGTCAGGGGTTCTTC.

The chain uses TRBV29-1 and TRBJ1-2, with D unclear. The CDR3 has 12 residues. CDR1 is SQVTM and CDR2 is ANQGSEA in the germline V gene. The V end lost 8 bases, the J end lost 6 bases, and 16 bases lay between the germline ends. The CDR3 region is CSCSAEVHGYTF. CDR3 in DNA: TGCAGCTGTTCCGCGGAAGTTCATGGCTACACCTTC.

This clone was observed at least ten times. The chain is built from TRBV27 and TRBJ2-1; tentative D call: TRBD2 (6 bases). Germline lookup yields CDR1 MNHEY and CDR2 SMNVEV (reference sequence). The CDR3 length is 14 residues. Trimming took off 3 bases at V and 5 bases at J, with 11 bases between the two ends. CDR3 nucleotides: TGTGCCAGCAGTTTTAACGGGAGAGACAATGAGCAGTTCTTC. It translates to CASSFNGRDNEQFF.